The entry that follows covers one T cell receptor beta chain sequence. Its antigen remains unknown. The data were obtained in a study of shared clonotypes between healthy human individuals. Regarding the study as a whole: Sampling used blood alone; tissue repertoires probably differ.

All donors were healthy HIV-negative adults lacking recent acute infections or vaccinations. Investigators spread the genomic DNA of each subset evenly over several immunoSEQ plates. Each PCR replicate from the sorted subsets contained 150 to 250 ng DNA, which is 25,000 to 30,000 T cell genomes. The assay was immunoSEQ multiplex PCR, and TCRdb's table has in-frame clones only and misses some. The table records roughly 76,000 clones, 62% of them present only once. The CDR3 length is 16 residues. The germline CDR1 and CDR2 sequences are SGDLS and YYNGEE. Losses at the gene ends were 4 bases for V and 3 bases for J; bases not matched to a gene: 9.

The clonotype was recovered from a man aged 25 to 40 in good health. The V gene is TRBV9, the J gene TRBJ1-4; 7 bases line up with TRBD1. The sample consisted of memory CD8+ T cells sorted from blood. Subset meaning: CD45RO+ cells pooled with CCR7-negative TemRA cells. The CDR3 reads CASSLPWTGANEKLFF. CDR3 bases: TGTGCCAGCAGCCTCCCGTGGACAGGAGCTAATGAAAAACTGTTTTTT.